This T cell receptor beta chain was recorded in a study of response to subunit inactivated influenza vaccine. General study results and limits: Each seasonal influenza vaccination recruits few new T cells, the authors suggested.

In TCRdb, the RT-PCR reads were re-called with MiXCR into one record per CDR3 protein. The table lists roughly 700,000 distinct CDR3 sequences, around 14% of them singletons, with 5.5% to 7% in the top ten. A note on this clonotype: Its antigen remains unidentified.

The sequencing here drew on PBMCs from blood, taken 14 days before vaccination. The source of this sequence is a man between 50 and 59 years old who received an inactivated influenza vaccine.

CDR3 in DNA: TGCGCCAGCAGCCAAACACAGGGACTAGTTGACGAGCAGTACTTC. This encodes CASSQTQGLVDEQYF. This sequence joins TRBV4-1 and TRBJ2-7, with 8 bases identical to TRBD2. The J segment lost 5 bases and the V segment lost 2 bases, leaving 8 bases of the junction unmatched. The CDR3 has 15 amino acids. Germline assignment: CDR1 MGHRA and CDR2 YSYEKL.